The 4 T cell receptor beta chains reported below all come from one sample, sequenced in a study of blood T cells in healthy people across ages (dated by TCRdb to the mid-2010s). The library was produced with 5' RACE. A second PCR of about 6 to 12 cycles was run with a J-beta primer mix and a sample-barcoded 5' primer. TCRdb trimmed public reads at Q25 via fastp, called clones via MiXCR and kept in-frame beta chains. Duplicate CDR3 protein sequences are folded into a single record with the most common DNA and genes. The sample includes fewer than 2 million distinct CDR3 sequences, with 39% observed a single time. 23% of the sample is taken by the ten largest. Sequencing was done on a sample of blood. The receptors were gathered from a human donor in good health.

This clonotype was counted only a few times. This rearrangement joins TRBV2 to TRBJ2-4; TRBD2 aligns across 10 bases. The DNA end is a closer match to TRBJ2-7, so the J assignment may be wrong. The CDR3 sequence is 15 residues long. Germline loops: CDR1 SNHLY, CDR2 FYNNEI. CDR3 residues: CASSVVAGGLYEQYF. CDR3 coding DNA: TGTGCCAGCAGTGTTGTAGCGGGGGGACTATACGAGCAGTACTTC.

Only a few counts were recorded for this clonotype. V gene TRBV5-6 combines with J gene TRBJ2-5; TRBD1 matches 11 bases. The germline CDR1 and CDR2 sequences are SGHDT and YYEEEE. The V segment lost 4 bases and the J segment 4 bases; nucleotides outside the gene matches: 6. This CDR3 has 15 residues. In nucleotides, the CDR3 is TGTGCCAGCAGCAGCCGGACAGGGGGCACAGAGACCCAGTACTTC. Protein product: CASSSRTGGTETQYF. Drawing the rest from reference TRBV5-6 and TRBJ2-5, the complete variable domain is DAGVTQSPTHLIKTRGQQVTLRCSPKSGHDTVSWYQQALGQGPQFIFQYYEEEERQRGNFPDRFSGHQFPNYSSELNVNALLLGDSALYLCASSSRTGGTETQYFGPGTRLLVL.

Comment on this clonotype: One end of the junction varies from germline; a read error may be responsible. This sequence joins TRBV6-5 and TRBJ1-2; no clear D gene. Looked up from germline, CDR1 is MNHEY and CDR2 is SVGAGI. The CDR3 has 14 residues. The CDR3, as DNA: TGTCCCAGCTTAGTCCTCGGGAGGGTTGATGGCTACACCTTC. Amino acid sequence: CPSLVLGRVDGYTF.

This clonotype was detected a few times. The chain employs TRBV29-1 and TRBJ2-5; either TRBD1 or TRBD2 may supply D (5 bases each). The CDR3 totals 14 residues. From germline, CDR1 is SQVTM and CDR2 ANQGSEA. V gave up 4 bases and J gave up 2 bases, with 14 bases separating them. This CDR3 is CSVAGTRTQETQYF. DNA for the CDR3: TGCAGCGTTGCCGGGACCAGGACACAAGAGACCCAGTACTTC.